This T cell receptor (beta chain) was documented in a study of blood T cell repertoires in COVID-19. Study summary: There were acute and convalescent COVID-19 samples, and they came from the United States, Italy and Spain. Sources were T cells, B-cell-depleted T cells, or PBMCs; the material itself was cDNA or gDNA.

Enrolment of Seattle patients took place during active infection, and they were followed longitudinally. There are 17 residues in the CDR3. With V trimmed by 4 bases and J by 6 bases, 13 bases remained unmatched. Germline V gene lookup returns CDR1 SGHKS and CDR2 YYEKEE (reference sequence). Original handling: Using reference gene primer amplification, nucleated cell counts were estimated. Using immunoSEQ multiplex PCR, the repertoire was profiled, and TCRdb retains in-frame clones only, with some absent. V, J and clone size derive from that table, while D and trimming were established from the DNA sequence. The sample lists approximately 250,000 clones; approximately 86% were seen once.

The sequenced sample was peripheral blood. The chain links TRBV5-5 to TRBJ1-5, with TRBD1 matching 10 bases. The sequence was collected from a woman aged 55-70 years with COVID-19, enrolled during active disease. CDR3 region: CASSPSPPGTGVQPQHF. DNA of the CDR3: TGTGCCAGCAGCCCATCTCCCCCGGGGACAGGGGTTCAGCCCCAGCATTTT. The full variable domain, in which reference TRBV5-5 and TRBJ1-5 provide the parts outside the CDR3, is DAGVTQSPTHLIKTRGQQVTLRCSPISGHKSVSWYQQVLGQGPQFIFQYYEKEERGRGNFPDRFSARQFPNYSSELNVNALLLGDSALYLCASSPSPPGTGVQPQHFGDGTRLSIL.